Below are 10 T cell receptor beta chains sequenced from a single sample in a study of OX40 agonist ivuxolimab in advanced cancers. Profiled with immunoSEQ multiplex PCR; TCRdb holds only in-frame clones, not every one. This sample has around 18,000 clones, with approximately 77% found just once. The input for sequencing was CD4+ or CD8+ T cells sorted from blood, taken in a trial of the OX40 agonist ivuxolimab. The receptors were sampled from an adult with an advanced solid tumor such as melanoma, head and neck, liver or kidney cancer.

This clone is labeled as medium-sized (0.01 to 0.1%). The CDR3 is CASMRYEQYF. For the CDR3, the DNA is TGTGCCAGCATGAGGTACGAGCAGTACTTC. The rearrangement links TRBV2 to TRBJ2-7; D remains ambiguous. V was cut by 7 bases and J by 4 bases, with 5 bases left in between. Germline CDR1 is SNHLY and CDR2 is FYNNEI. The CDR3 contains 10 residues.

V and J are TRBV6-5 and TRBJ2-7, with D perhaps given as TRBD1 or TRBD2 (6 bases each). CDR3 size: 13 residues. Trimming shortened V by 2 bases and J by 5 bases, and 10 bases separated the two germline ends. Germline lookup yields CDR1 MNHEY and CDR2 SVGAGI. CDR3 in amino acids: CASSYGGRDEQYF. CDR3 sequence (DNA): TGTGCCAGCAGTTACGGGGGGCGCGACGAGCAGTACTTC.

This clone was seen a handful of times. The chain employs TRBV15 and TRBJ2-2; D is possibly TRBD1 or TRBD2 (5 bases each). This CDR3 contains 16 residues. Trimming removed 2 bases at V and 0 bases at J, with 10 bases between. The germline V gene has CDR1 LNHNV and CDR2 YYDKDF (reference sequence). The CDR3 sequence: CATSRSPGPNTGELFF. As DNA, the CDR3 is TGTGCCACCAGCAGATCACCGGGACCGAACACCGGGGAGCTGTTTTTT. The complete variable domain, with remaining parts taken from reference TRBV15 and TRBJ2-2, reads DAMVIQNPRYQVTQFGKPVTLSCSQTLNHNVMYWYQQKSSQAPKLLFHYYDKDFNNEADTPDNFQSRRPNTSFCFLDIRSPGLGDTAMYLCATSRSPGPNTGELFFGEGSRLTVL.

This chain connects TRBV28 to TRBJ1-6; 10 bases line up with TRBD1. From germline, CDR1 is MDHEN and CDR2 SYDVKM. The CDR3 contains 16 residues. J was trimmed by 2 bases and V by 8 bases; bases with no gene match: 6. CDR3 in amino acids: CASHPGTGAYNSPLHF. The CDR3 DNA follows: TGTGCCAGCCACCCCGGGACAGGGGCCTATAATTCACCCCTCCACTTT.

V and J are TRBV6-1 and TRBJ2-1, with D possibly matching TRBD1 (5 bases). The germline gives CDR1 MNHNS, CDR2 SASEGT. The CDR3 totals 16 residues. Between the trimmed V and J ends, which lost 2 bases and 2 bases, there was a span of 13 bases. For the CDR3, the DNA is TGTGCCAGCAGTGAATTGACAGCCGGCACCTACAATGAGCAGTTCTTC. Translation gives CASSELTAGTYNEQFF.

The CDR3 nucleotides read TGTGCCAGCAGTTATCCCAGCGGGGGCCAAGAGACCCAGTACTTC. Protein sequence: CASSYPSGGQETQYF. The V call is TRBV27, the J call TRBJ2-5, with 8 bases matching TRBD2. The CDR3 extends over 15 amino acids. The ends lost 4 bases at V and 1 base at J; junction bases unmatched: 5. Germline CDR1 is MNHEY and CDR2 is SMNVEV (reference sequence).

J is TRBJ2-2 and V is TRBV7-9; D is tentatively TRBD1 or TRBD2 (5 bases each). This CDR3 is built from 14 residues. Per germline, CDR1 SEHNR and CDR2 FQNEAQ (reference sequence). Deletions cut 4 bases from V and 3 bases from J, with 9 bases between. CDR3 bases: TGTGCCAGCAGCTCTGGGACGGACACCGGGGAGCTGTTTTTT. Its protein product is CASSSGTDTGELFF.

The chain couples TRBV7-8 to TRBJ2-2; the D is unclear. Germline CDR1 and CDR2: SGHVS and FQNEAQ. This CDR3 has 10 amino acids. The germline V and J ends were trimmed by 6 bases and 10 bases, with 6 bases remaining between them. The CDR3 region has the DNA TGTGCCAGCAGTCCAGCGGAGCTGTTTTTT. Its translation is CASSPAELFF.

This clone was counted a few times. CDR3 bases: TGTGCCAGCAGCTTGGTGGCAGGGGTCAACACTGAAGCTTTCTTT. It codes for CASSLVAGVNTEAFF. The chain has TRBV11-3 and TRBJ1-1; D is possibly TRBD1 (6 bases). CDR3 length: 15 residues. V shed 3 bases and J shed 2 bases, with 13 bases lying between them. The germline gives CDR1 SGHNT, CDR2 YENEEA.

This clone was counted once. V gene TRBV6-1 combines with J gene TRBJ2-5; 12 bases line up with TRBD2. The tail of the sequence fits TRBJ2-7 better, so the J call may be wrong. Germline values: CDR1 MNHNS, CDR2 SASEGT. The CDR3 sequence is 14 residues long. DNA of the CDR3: TGTGCCAGCAGTCCTAGCGGGGGGGGCTACGAGCAGTACTTC. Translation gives CASSPSGGGYEQYF.